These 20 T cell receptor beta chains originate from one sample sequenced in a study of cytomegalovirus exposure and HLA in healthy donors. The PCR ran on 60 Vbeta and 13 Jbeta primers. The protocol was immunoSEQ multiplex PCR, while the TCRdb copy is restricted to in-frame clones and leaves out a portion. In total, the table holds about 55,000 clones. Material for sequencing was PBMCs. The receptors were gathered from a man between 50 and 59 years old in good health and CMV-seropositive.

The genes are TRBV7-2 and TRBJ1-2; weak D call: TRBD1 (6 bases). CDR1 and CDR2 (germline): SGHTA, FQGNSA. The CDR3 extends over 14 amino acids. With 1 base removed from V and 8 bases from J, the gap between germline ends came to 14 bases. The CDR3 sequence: CASSLVSRGDGYTF. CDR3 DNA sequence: TGTGCCAGCAGCTTAGTTTCCAGGGGTGACGGCTACACCTTC.

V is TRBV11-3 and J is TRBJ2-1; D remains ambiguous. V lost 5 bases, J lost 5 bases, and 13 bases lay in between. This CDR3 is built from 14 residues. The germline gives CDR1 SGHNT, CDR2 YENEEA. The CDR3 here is CASSPTLLDNEQFF. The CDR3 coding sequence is TGTGCCAGCAGCCCTACCTTACTCGACAATGAGCAGTTCTTC.

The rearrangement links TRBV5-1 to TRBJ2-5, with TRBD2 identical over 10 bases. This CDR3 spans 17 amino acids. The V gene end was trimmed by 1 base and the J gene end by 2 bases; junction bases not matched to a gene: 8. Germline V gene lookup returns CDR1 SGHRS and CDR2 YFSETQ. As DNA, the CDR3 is TGCGCCAGCAGCTTGAATCCTAGCGGGAGTAGTCAAGAGACCCAGTACTTC. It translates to CASSLNPSGSSQETQYF.

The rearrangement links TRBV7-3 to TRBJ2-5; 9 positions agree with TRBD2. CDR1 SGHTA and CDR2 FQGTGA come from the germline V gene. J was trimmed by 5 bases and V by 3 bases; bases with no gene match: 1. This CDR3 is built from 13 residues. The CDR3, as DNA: TGTGCCAGCAGCTTGAGCGGGAGGGAGACCCAGTACTTC. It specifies CASSLSGRETQYF. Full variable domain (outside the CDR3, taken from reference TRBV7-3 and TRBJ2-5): GAGVSQTPSNKVTEKGKYVELRCDPISGHTALYWYRQSLGQGPEFLIYFQGTGAADDSGLPNDRFFAVRPEGSVSTLKIQRTERGDSAVYLCASSLSGRETQYFGPGTRLLVL.

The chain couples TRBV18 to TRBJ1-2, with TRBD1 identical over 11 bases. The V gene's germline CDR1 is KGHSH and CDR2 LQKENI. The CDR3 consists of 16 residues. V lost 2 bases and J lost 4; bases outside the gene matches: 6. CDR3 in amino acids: CASSPEDRGPAYGYTF. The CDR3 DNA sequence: TGTGCCAGCTCACCAGAGGACAGGGGGCCAGCCTATGGCTACACCTTC.

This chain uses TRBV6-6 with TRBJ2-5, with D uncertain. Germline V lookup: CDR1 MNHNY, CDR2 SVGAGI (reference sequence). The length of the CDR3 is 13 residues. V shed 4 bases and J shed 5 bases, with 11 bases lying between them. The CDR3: CASSSNWAETQYF. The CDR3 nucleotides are TGTGCCAGCAGTTCCAACTGGGCGGAGACCCAGTACTTC.

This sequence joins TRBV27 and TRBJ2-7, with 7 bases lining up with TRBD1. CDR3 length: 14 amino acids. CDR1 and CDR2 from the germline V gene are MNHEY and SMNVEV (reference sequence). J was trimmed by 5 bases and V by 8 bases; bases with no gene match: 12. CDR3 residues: CASFHRDSSHEQYF. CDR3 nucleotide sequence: TGTGCCAGCTTCCACCGGGACAGTTCCCACGAGCAGTACTTC.

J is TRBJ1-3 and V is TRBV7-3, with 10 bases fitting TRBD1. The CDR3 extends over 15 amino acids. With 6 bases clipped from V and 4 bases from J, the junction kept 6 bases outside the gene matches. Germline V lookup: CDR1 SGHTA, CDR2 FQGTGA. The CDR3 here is CASSSDRGRGNTIYF. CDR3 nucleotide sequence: TGTGCCAGCAGTTCTGACAGGGGGCGAGGAAACACCATATATTTT.

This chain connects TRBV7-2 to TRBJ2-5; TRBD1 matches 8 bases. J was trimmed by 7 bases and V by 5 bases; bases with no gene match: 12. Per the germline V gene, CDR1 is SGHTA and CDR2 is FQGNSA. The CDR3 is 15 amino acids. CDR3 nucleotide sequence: TGTGCCAGCAGCCAAGACAGGGGCGGAGGGGGGACCCAGTACTTC. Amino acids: CASSQDRGGGGTQYF.

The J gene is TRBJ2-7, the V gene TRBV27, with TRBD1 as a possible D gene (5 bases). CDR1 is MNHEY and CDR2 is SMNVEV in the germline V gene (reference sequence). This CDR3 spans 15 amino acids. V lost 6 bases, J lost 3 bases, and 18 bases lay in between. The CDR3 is CASSPPGRVSYEQYF. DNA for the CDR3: TGTGCCAGCAGCCCTCCGGGCAGGGTAAGCTACGAGCAGTACTTC.

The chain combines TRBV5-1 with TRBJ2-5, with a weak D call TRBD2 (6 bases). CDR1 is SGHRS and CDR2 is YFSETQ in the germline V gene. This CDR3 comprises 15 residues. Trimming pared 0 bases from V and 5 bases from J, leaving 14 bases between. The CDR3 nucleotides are TGCGCCAGCAGCTTGGAAGGCAGGGCGGGGGAGACCCAGTACTTC. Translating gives CASSLEGRAGETQYF.

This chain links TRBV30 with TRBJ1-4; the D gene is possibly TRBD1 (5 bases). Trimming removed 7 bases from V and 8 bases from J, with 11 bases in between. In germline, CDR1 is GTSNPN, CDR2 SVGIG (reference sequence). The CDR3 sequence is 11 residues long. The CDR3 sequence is CASAGGEKLFF. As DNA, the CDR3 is TGTGCCTCCGCCGGGGGGGAAAAACTGTTTTTT.

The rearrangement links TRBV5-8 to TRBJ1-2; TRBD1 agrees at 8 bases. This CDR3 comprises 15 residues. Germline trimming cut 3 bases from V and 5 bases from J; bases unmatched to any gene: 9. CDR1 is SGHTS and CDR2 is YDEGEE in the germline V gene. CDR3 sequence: CASSSGGQGRYGYTF. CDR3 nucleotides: TGTGCCAGCAGCTCGGGAGGACAGGGACGATATGGCTACACCTTC.

The CDR3 region is CASSGSSGGSNTGELFF. The CDR3 DNA reads as TGTGCCAGCAGTGGGTCTAGCGGGGGATCGAACACCGGGGAGCTGTTTTTT. The chain is built from TRBV6-4 and TRBJ2-2, with 10 bases fitting TRBD2. Germline CDR1 MRHNA, CDR2 SNTAGT. This CDR3 has 17 residues. The trim removed 4 bases at V and 0 bases at J, leaving 5 bases unmatched.

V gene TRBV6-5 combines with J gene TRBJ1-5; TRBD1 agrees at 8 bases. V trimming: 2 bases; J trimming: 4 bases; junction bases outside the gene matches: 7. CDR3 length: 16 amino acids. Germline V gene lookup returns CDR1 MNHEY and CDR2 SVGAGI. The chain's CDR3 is CASSYAGQASNQPQHF. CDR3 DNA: TGTGCCAGCAGTTACGCGGGACAGGCGAGTAATCAGCCCCAGCATTTT.

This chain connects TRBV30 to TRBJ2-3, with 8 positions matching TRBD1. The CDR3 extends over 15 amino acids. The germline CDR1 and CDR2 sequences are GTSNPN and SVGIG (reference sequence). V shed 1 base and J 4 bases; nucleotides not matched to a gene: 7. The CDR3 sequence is CAWSGGQAGPDTQYF. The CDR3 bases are TGTGCCTGGAGTGGGGGACAGGCAGGACCAGATACGCAGTATTTT.

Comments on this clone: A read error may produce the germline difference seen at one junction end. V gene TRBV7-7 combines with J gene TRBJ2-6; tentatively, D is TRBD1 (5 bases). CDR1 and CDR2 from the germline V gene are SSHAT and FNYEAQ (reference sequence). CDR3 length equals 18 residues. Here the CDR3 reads CASSLGAGASAGANVLTF. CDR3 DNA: TGTGCTAGCAGCTTAGGGGCAGGCGCTTCGGCCGGGGCCAACGTCCTGACTTTC. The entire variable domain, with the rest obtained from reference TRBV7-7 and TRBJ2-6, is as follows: GAGVSQSPRYKVTKRGQDVTLRCDPISSHATLYWYQQALGQGPEFLTYFNYEAQPDKSGLPSDRFSAERPEGSISTLTIQRTEQRDSAMYRCASSLGAGASAGANVLTFGAGSRLTVL.

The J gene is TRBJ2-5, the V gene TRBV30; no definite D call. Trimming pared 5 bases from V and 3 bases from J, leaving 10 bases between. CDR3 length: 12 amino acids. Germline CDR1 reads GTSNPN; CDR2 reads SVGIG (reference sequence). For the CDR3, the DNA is TGTGCCTGGTCCGGAGACGAAGAGACCCAGTACTTC. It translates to CAWSGDEETQYF.

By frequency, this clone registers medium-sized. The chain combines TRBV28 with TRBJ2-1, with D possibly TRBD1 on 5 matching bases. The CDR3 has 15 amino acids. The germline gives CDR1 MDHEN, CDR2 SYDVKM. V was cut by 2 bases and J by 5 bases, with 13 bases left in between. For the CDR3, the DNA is TGTGCCAGCAGTTTAAGTGGTCAGGGCAACAATGAGCAGTTCTTC. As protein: CASSLSGQGNNEQFF.

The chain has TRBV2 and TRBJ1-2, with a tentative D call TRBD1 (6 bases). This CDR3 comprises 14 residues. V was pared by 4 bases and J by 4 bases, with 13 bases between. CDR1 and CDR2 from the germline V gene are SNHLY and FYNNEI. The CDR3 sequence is CASSGQVEFYGYTF. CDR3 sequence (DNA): TGTGCCAGCAGTGGACAGGTCGAATTCTATGGCTACACCTTC.